The present T cell receptor beta chain was sequenced within a study of regulatory and conventional T cells in RAG deficiency. Points from the study as a whole: Shorter CDR3s in all patient subsets; >85% Treg-Tconv overlap in Omenn.

J gave up 4 bases and V 6 bases, and 9 bases lay outside the gene matches. Per the germline V gene, CDR1 is SGDLS and CDR2 is YYNGEE. The CDR3 totals 14 residues. Blood CD4+ CD25-low CD127-high conventional T cells supplied the genomic DNA template. Points on this clone: The antigen remains unidentified.

Using immunoSEQ multiplex PCR, the repertoire was profiled, and TCRdb retains in-frame clones only, with some absent. The table includes about 29,000 clones, 90% to 95% detected once. These data were also filed under a second study, of regulatory T cells. That report notes: Amplification used 52 TRBV primers and 13 TRBJ primers.

Sequences were obtained from CD25- CD4+ T cells sorted from blood. J is TRBJ2-5 and V is TRBV9; 7 nucleotides align to TRBD2. The clonotype was recovered from a human donor in good health. Here the CDR3 DNA reads TGTGCCAGCACCCTGGGCGGGGAGGGAGAGACCCAGTACTTC. As protein: CASTLGGEGETQYF. The variable domain in full, completed from reference TRBV9 and TRBJ2-5, reads DSGVTQTPKHLITATGQRVTLRCSPRSGDLSVYWYQQSLDQGLQFLIQYYNGEERAKGNILERFSAQQFPDLHSELNLSSLELGDSALYFCASTLGGEGETQYFGPGTRLLVL.